A selection of T cell receptor beta chains follows, all from one sample in a study of human T cells and chemical hapten exposure. One entry per CDR3 protein results from TCRdb running MiXCR on the RACE reads. The repertoire holds roughly 120,000 distinct CDR3 sequences, with 9.2% as singletons. This specimen was whole blood, taken in connection with sensitization to the hapten diphenylcyclopropenone (DPC). The source is a woman aged 40 to 50 with alopecia areata. Some clones in this sample may be carry-over from other donors' samples. Each CDR3 is given with its conserved first and last residue. Fields, in order: D gene, V gene, J gene, clone size, CDR3 DNA, CDR3 protein. The D gene is left open where the match is weak. The listing skips clone size in some rows; elsewhere it reads once, few, many or a size class.

d_gene: -; v_gene: TRBV7-9; j_gene: TRBJ2-1; abundance: -; CDR3nt: TGTCAGGAGGGAATAGATGAGCAGTTCTTC; CDR3aa: CQEGIDEQFF
d_gene: TRBD1; v_gene: TRBV14; j_gene: TRBJ1-2; abundance: many; CDR3nt: TGTGCCAGCAGCCAAGATCGGATAACAGGGGGGAAAGGCTACACCTTC; CDR3aa: CASSQDRITGGKGYTF
d_gene: -; v_gene: TRBV11-2; j_gene: TRBJ2-5; abundance: few; CDR3nt: TGTGCCAGCAGCTCCGACCCAGGGGGGCAAGAGACCCAGTACTTC; CDR3aa: CASSSDPGGQETQYF
d_gene: -; v_gene: TRBV7-2; j_gene: TRBJ1-5; abundance: many; CDR3nt: TGTGCCAGCAGCTGGGGCGGGTTCAATCAGCCCCAGCATTTT; CDR3aa: CASSWGGFNQPQHF
d_gene: TRBD1; v_gene: TRBV14; j_gene: TRBJ2-7; abundance: few; CDR3nt: TGTGCCAGCAGTCGGGACAGGGGTGTTGAGCGGTACGAGCAGTACTTC; CDR3aa: CASSRDRGVERYEQYF
d_gene: -; v_gene: TRBV20-1; j_gene: TRBJ2-1; abundance: -; CDR3nt: TGCAGTGCGATCAACCACTTTATAGGATCCTACAATGAGCAGTTCTTC; CDR3aa: CSAINHFIGSYNEQFF
d_gene: TRBD1; v_gene: TRBV19; j_gene: TRBJ1-4; abundance: few; CDR3nt: TGTGCCAGTAGTATCGGAGGACAGGGGTCTGAAAAACTGTTTTTT; CDR3aa: CASSIGGQGSEKLFF
d_gene: -; v_gene: TRBV20-1; j_gene: TRBJ2-3; abundance: many; CDR3nt: TGCAGTGCTCCCCGAGGCGGGCGCGGAGATACGCAGTATTTT; CDR3aa: CSAPRGGRGDTQYF
d_gene: -; v_gene: TRBV6-6; j_gene: TRBJ2-1; abundance: few; CDR3nt: TGTGCCAGCAGTTATGCCGTAGGTTTGGCCTACAATGAGCAGTTCTTC; CDR3aa: CASSYAVGLAYNEQFF
d_gene: -; v_gene: TRBV3-1; j_gene: TRBJ2-1; abundance: many; CDR3nt: TGTGCCAGCAGCCATTCACGCAGCTCCTACAATGAGCAGTTCTTC; CDR3aa: CASSHSRSSYNEQFF
d_gene: TRBD2; v_gene: TRBV10-2; j_gene: TRBJ2-3; abundance: once; CDR3nt: TGCGCCAGCAGTTCGGGGGGTGTAACAGATACGCAGTATTTT; CDR3aa: CASSSGGVTDTQYF
d_gene: TRBD2; v_gene: TRBV18; j_gene: TRBJ2-6; abundance: -; CDR3nt: TGTGCCAGCTCACCTTCAACTAGCGGGAGAGGCTCTGGGGCCAACGTCCTGACTTTC; CDR3aa: CASSPSTSGRGSGANVLTF
d_gene: TRBD1; v_gene: TRBV30; j_gene: TRBJ2-2; abundance: many; CDR3nt: TGTGCCTGGAGCCGGGACAGGGGGCCGGGAACGGGCGGGGAGCTGTTTTTT; CDR3aa: CAWSRDRGPGTGGELFF
d_gene: TRBD2; v_gene: TRBV6-6; j_gene: TRBJ2-7; abundance: -; CDR3nt: TGTGCCAGCAGTTTCGAGCGGGGGACCTACGAGCAGTACTTC; CDR3aa: CASSFERGTYEQYF
d_gene: -; v_gene: TRBV4-2; j_gene: TRBJ2-5; abundance: -; CDR3nt: TGTGCCAGCAGCCAAGATCCAGGAGTAGGAGAGACCCAGTACTTC; CDR3aa: CASSQDPGVGETQYF
d_gene: TRBD1; v_gene: TRBV7-9; j_gene: TRBJ2-1; abundance: many; CDR3nt: TGTGCCAGCAGCGTATCGACAGGGGTTGATGAGCAGTTCTTC; CDR3aa: CASSVSTGVDEQFF
d_gene: -; v_gene: TRBV6-5; j_gene: TRBJ1-3; abundance: few; CDR3nt: TGTGCCAGCCGCGGGGCCCTCTCTGGAAACACCATATATTTT; CDR3aa: CASRGALSGNTIYF
d_gene: TRBD1; v_gene: TRBV7-2; j_gene: TRBJ2-7; abundance: -; CDR3nt: TGTGCCAGCAGCTTAGCGGGACAGACGGTTAGCTCCTACGAGCAGTACTTC; CDR3aa: CASSLAGQTVSSYEQYF
d_gene: -; v_gene: TRBV11-2; j_gene: TRBJ1-2; abundance: few; CDR3nt: TGTGCCAGCAGCCCTTTCGGGGTGAATGGCTACACCTTC; CDR3aa: CASSPFGVNGYTF
d_gene: TRBD1; v_gene: TRBV13; j_gene: TRBJ2-1; abundance: -; CDR3nt: TGTGCCAGCAGGGGCTGGGACAGGGAACAAGAGCAGTTCTTC; CDR3aa: CASRGWDREQEQFF
d_gene: TRBD1; v_gene: TRBV7-2; j_gene: TRBJ1-4; abundance: many; CDR3nt: TGTGCCAGCAGTATTCCGGGACAGCTTAATGAAAAACTGTTTTTT; CDR3aa: CASSIPGQLNEKLFF
d_gene: -; v_gene: TRBV5-5; j_gene: TRBJ2-3; abundance: few; CDR3nt: TGTGCCAGCAGCTTGGGGCAGCCCACTCTGACAGATACGCAGTATTTT; CDR3aa: CASSLGQPTLTDTQYF
d_gene: TRBD1; v_gene: TRBV6-5; j_gene: TRBJ1-3; abundance: few; CDR3nt: TGTGCCAGCAGTTCCTCAGGGACAGTTGGAAACACCATATATTTT; CDR3aa: CASSSSGTVGNTIYF
d_gene: -; v_gene: TRBV6-6; j_gene: TRBJ2-1; abundance: few; CDR3nt: TGTGCCAGCAGTTACCGAGCGTACCTCGAGCAGTTCTTC; CDR3aa: CASSYRAYLEQFF
d_gene: -; v_gene: TRBV4-2; j_gene: TRBJ2-6; abundance: -; CDR3nt: TGTGCCAGCAGCCAAGATCGGGCAGGGCCAAAGGTATCTGGGGCCAACGTCCTGACTTTC; CDR3aa: CASSQDRAGPKVSGANVLTF
d_gene: -; v_gene: TRBV30; j_gene: TRBJ1-2; abundance: -; CDR3nt: TGTGCCTGGAGTCAAGGAGAATATGGCTACACCTTC; CDR3aa: CAWSQGEYGYTF
d_gene: -; v_gene: TRBV7-8; j_gene: TRBJ2-7; abundance: few; CDR3nt: TGTGCCAGCAGCCCACCCGCGCCGACCGATACCCGTTACGAGCAGTACTTC; CDR3aa: CASSPPAPTDTRYEQYF
d_gene: TRBD2; v_gene: TRBV30; j_gene: TRBJ2-3; abundance: -; CDR3nt: TGTGCCTGGAGTGTCCCAGCGGGGTTATCGGATACGCAGTATTTT; CDR3aa: CAWSVPAGLSDTQYF
d_gene: TRBD1; v_gene: TRBV7-9; j_gene: TRBJ1-6; abundance: -; CDR3nt: TGTGCCGGCAGCTCCGGGACAGGGATTAATTCACCCCTCCACTTT; CDR3aa: CAGSSGTGINSPLHF
d_gene: TRBD1; v_gene: TRBV7-8; j_gene: TRBJ1-2; abundance: many; CDR3nt: TGTGCCAGCAGCTTAGGAGACAGGGGTTATGGCTACACCTTC; CDR3aa: CASSLGDRGYGYTF
d_gene: -; v_gene: TRBV7-2; j_gene: TRBJ2-3; abundance: many; CDR3nt: TGTGCCAGCAGCTTAGGGGGCAGGGAGACAGATACGCAGTATTTT; CDR3aa: CASSLGGRETDTQYF